This T cell receptor beta chain originates from a study of T cells in Graves' hyperthyroidism and ophthalmopathy (dated by TCRdb to the late 2010s). Background for the entire study: Peripheral blood was sampled at the time of initial diagnosis, prior to any treatment. A discovery cohort of roughly 96 patients, about 44 with Graves' ophthalmopathy and under 60 with stable Graves' hyperthyroidism, was used to find distinguishing TCR V-J signatures. Prospective prediction of ophthalmopathy was tested in an independent validation cohort of fewer than 20 hyperthyroidism patients and 17 patients who later progressed to ophthalmopathy. The roughly 100 discovery patients were randomly divided into training and test sets at a 7:3 ratio. In addition, the study compared T-cell repertoires in thyroid tissue and in blood from six Graves' hyperthyroidism patients. Following sampling, methimazole starting at 30 mg daily was given to hyperthyroidism patients, and high-dose intravenous methylprednisolone was given to ophthalmopathy patients. The paper describes TCR Vbeta CDR3 sequencing of 135 peripheral blood samples, made up of fewer than 50 ophthalmopathy patients, around 78 hyperthyroidism patients and around 17 progressor patients. Broader findings and caveats from the paper: In validation, progression to ophthalmopathy was predicted by the model with roughly 71% sensitivity and approximately 78% specificity, a median of approximately 6.5 months before onset. Blood samples also contained most of the expanded thyroid clonotypes (frequency above 0.001), which suggests that blood repertoires may reflect thyroid immune responses. No statistical method was used to fix the sample size in advance, and group allocation was not hidden from the investigators. A 13 V-J signature model separated ophthalmopathy from stable hyperthyroidism, with 87.88% sensitivity and about 81% specificity in cross-validation and 80%/75% in testing.

There are a few counts of this clonotype. There is no known antigen for this receptor. Base-call qualities are not available, and no considerably larger clone is one nucleotide away. From the cysteine through the phenylalanine, the CDR3 covers 13 amino acids. Of the read, only the CDR3 DNA is kept; its 39 bases are in frame from base 1. According to the germline V gene, CDR1 reads SGHVS and CDR2 reads FQNEAQ. The germline ends are 16 bases apart after V is trimmed by 6 bases and J by 7 bases. TCR beta CDR3 regions were amplified from RNA transcripts. The first round of RT-PCR for the TCR CDR3 was performed with the HTBI primer set and the Qiagen OneStep RT-PCR kit. A second multiplex PCR round built the libraries, followed by size selection and purification. The libraries were sequenced on an Illumina HiSeq2000 using paired-end 100 bp reads. The study's own analysis went as follows. SOAPnuke was used to process the raw data, throwing out any read that contained adapters or uncalled bases, had a mean Phred below 15, or lacked an exact constant-primer or identifier match. COPE v1.2.5 was used to merge high-quality paired reads, and clonotypes were defined as unique nucleotide sequences. MiTCR v1.1 was used to align the clonotypes against IMGT TRBV, TRBD and TRBJ reference segments. The analysis was restricted to V-J combinations with a frequency above 0.0001, which together covered 99% to 99.2% of the repertoires. The TCS score was defined as F50 (clonal expansion) divided by E x V (chaos), with BLOSUM62-based TCRdist calculated between CDR3 peptides within each V-J. Welch's t-statistics and random forest reduced 450 to 600 V-J features to 13, which were used in a naive Bayes classifier (R e1071). The public reads were run again by TCRdb, first through fastp at Q25 and then through MiXCR, and only productive beta chains were kept. Rows matching on CDR3 protein sequence are summarized as one entry with the most common DNA and genes. These V and J calls originate from TCRdb's pipeline instead of the authors' own analysis. Here the sample has around 530,000 distinct CDR3 sequences; roughly 17% occur a single time. Together, the top ten hold under 20% of the sample.

Moderately to severely active disease, a Clinical Activity Score of at least 3, a NOSPECS grade of at least 4, and a duration under 3 months were present in ophthalmopathy patients. Patients with uncontrolled infections, other autoimmune diseases, pregnancy or lactation were excluded. Diagnoses were established on the basis of clinical symptoms, serum thyroxine and TRAb, thyroid ultrasound, and orbital computed tomography. PBMCs were isolated from about 9 ml of fresh peripheral blood by Ficoll-Paque density gradient centrifugation. Total RNA was extracted using Trizol reagent, and RNA quality was assessed on an Agilent 2100 Bioanalyzer.

The TCR was taken from a woman under 30 with Graves' ophthalmopathy. Specimen: blood. The chain uses TRBV7-8 and TRBJ2-7; a tentative D call is TRBD2 (6 bases match). The CDR3 is CASSQGGIWEQYF. The bases are TGTGCCAGCAGTCAGGGCGGGATTTGGGAGCAGTACTTC.